Sequencing of this TCR beta chain was carried out in a study of T cells in localized non-small cell lung cancer. In regard to this clone: Its cognate antigen is unknown.

The protocol was immunoSEQ multiplex PCR, while the TCRdb copy is restricted to in-frame clones and leaves out a portion. The sample has 90,000 or so clones, about 91% seen once. Overall study findings and caveats: Among the tissues sampled, uninvolved adjacent lung had the highest T cell clonality, above tumor. The study linked higher blood T cell density to longer overall survival.

This CDR3 contains 14 residues. The germline V and J ends were trimmed by 3 bases and 2 bases, with 9 bases remaining between them. CDR1 is SGDLS, CDR2 YYNGEE, per germline. The receptor was derived from a man aged 40 to 75 with stage I squamous cell lung carcinoma. The chain employs TRBV9 and TRBJ1-3; tentative D call: TRBD1 (5 bases). The sequences come from peripheral blood, collected before any cancer treatment. CDR3: CASSAGTTGNTIYF. CDR3 nucleotides: TGTGCCAGCAGCGCCGGGACTACTGGAAACACCATATATTTT.